The 7 T cell receptor beta chains reported below all come from one sample, sequenced in a study of cytomegalovirus exposure and HLA in healthy donors. Assay used: immunoSEQ multiplex PCR; TCRdb lists only in-frame clones, some missing. The sample records some 49,000 clones, roughly nine tenths being singletons. Sequencing input: PBMCs. The source is a man in his late teens or twenties in good health and CMV-seronegative.

The V call is TRBV9, the J call TRBJ2-1; TRBD2 aligns across 11 bases. J was trimmed by 5 bases and V by 0 bases; bases with no gene match: 4. The CDR3 has 16 amino acids. Per the germline V gene, CDR1 is SGDLS and CDR2 is YYNGEE. As DNA, the CDR3 is TGTGCCAGCAGCGTAGGTCGGACTAGCGGGCACAATGAGCAGTTCTTC. Its protein product is CASSVGRTSGHNEQFF.

This clone was seen a single time. The chain employs TRBV10-3 and TRBJ2-5; TRBD2 might be the D (6 bases). This CDR3 is 15 amino acids long. Deletions cut 3 bases from V and 7 bases from J, with 18 bases between. Germline assignment: CDR1 ENHRY and CDR2 SYGVKD. This CDR3 is CAISDSPDMGGTQYF. The DNA for the CDR3 is TGTGCCATCAGTGATAGTCCCGACATGGGAGGGACCCAGTACTTC.

The gene calls are TRBV11-3 and TRBJ2-7, with 10 bases lining up with TRBD1. The CDR3 consists of 15 residues. The ends lost 4 bases at V and 4 bases at J; junction bases unmatched: 7. CDR1 and CDR2 from the germline V gene are SGHNT and YENEEA. The CDR3 nucleotides are TGTGCCAGCAGCTCTACAGGGACAGGGGTGTACGAGCAGTACTTC. Protein sequence: CASSSTGTGVYEQYF.

V gene TRBV5-1 combines with J gene TRBJ1-4; 8 bases line up with TRBD1. The CDR3 loop spans 18 amino acids. V lost 1 base and J lost 8; bases outside the gene matches: 16. Germline CDR1 SGHRS, CDR2 YFSETQ. CDR3 DNA sequence: TGCGCCAGCAGCTTGACCCCCCAGGGGGCAGGGTTGAACGAAAAACTGTTTTTT. Encoded protein: CASSLTPQGAGLNEKLFF.

The V and J genes are TRBV7-2 and TRBJ2-2; TRBD1 aligns across 7 bases. Germline lookup yields CDR1 SGHTA and CDR2 FQGNSA. With 2 bases clipped from V and 4 bases from J, the junction kept 10 bases outside the gene matches. The CDR3 contains 17 residues. CDR3 nucleotides: TGTGCCAGCAGCTTAATGGTGCGGGCAGGGGGCACCGGGGAGCTGTTTTTT. Protein: CASSLMVRAGGTGELFF.

The chain uses TRBV27 and TRBJ2-7; 7 bases align to TRBD1. V trimming: 7 bases; J trimming: 0 bases; junction bases outside the gene matches: 9. CDR1 and CDR2 (germline): MNHEY, SMNVEV (reference sequence). The length of the CDR3 is 15 residues. CDR3 sequence (DNA): TGTGCCAGCATCGGAGCCGGGACAGCCTCCTACGAGCAGTACTTC. Amino acids: CASIGAGTASYEQYF.

J is TRBJ1-2 and V is TRBV5-1, with TRBD1 as a possible D gene (5 bases). The CDR3 has 15 residues. Trimming shortened V by 0 bases and J by 1 base, and 10 bases separated the two germline ends. Germline assignment: CDR1 SGHRS and CDR2 YFSETQ. As DNA, the CDR3 is TGCGCCAGCAGCTTGGGTTCGGGGGATAACTATGGCTACACCTTC. Amino acids: CASSLGSGDNYGYTF. The full variable domain, its missing parts supplied by reference TRBV5-1 and TRBJ1-2, is KAGVTQTPRYLIKTRGQQVTLSCSPISGHRSVSWYQQTPGQGLQFLFEYFSETQRNKGNFPGRFSGRQFSNSRSEMNVSTLELGDSALYLCASSLGSGDNYGYTFGSGTRLTVV.